This TCR beta chain is from a study of cytomegalovirus exposure and HLA in healthy donors. General study points: HLA restriction was apparent for most CMV-associated TCR beta chains in a later analysis.

PCR amplification relied on 60 Vbeta primers (plus 13 Jbeta primers). Generated by immunoSEQ multiplex PCR, the TCRdb table keeps only in-frame clones and is missing some. The sample has some 180,000 clones; 82% are singletons. Trimming cost V 6 bases and J 4 bases; bases outside gene matches: 6. Germline loops: CDR1 MNHNY, CDR2 SVGAGI (reference sequence). This CDR3 is 14 amino acids long. With respect to this clone: Its antigen is not known.

V usage is TRBV6-6 and J usage is TRBJ1-1, with 9 positions matching TRBD1. Sequenced input: PBMCs. This clonotype was obtained from a man aged 40-49 years in good health and CMV-seronegative. The CDR3 DNA follows: TGTGCCAGCAGGACAGGGGGACTCAGCACTGAAGCTTTCTTT. Its translation is CASRTGGLSTEAFF.